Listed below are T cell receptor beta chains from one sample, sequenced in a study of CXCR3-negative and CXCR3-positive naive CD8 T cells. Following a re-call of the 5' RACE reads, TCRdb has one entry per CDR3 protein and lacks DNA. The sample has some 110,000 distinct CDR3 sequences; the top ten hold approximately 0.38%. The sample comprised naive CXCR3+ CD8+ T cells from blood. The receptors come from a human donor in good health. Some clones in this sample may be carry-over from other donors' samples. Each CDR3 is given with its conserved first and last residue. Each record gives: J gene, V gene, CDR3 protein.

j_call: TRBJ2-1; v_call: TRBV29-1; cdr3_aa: CSVVGLAGGHEQFF
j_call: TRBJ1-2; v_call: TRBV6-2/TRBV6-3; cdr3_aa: CASSYSTGYTF
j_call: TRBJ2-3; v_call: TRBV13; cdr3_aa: CASSPRVATTDTQYF
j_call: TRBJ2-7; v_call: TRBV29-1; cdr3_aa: CSVFQPWGEQYF
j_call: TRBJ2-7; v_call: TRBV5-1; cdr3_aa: CASSLDTLYEQYF
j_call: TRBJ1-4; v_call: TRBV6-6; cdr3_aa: CASTYGDINEKLFF
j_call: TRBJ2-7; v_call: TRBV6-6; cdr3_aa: CASSFGQGTTYEQYF
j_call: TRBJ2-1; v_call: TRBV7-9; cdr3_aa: CASSSSGTGDYTAGEQFF
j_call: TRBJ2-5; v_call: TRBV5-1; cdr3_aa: CASSQGLAGLQETRYF
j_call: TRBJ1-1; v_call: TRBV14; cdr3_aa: CASSQESRYTEAFF
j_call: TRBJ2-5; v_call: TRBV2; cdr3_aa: CASSEGQGVETQYF
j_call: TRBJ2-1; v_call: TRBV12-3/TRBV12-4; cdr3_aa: CASRDRGLDNEQFF
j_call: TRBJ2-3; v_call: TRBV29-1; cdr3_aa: CSVEGRGLTDTQYF
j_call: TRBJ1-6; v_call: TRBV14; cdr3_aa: CASSPLDGNSPLHF
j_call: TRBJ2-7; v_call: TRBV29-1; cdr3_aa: CSVDVGDEQYF
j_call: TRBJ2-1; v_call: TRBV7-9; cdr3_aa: CASSLGPPIPEQFF
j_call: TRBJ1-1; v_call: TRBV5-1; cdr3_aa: CASSLGQVWTEAFF
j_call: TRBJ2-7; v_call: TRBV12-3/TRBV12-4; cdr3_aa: CATGDSGRNYEQYF
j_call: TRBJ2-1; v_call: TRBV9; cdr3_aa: CASSTPRLAGGDEQFF
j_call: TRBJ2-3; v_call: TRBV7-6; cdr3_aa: CASSLGGTTDTQYF
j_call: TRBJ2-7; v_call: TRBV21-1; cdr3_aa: CASSEGRPYEQYF
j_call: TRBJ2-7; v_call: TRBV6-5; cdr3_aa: CASSDRDRPSYEQYF
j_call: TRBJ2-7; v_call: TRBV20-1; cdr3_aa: CSARDPDTYEQYF
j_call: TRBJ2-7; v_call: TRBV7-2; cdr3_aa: CASSWTSREQYF
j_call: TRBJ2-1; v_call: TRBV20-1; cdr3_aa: CSARGREDYNEQFF
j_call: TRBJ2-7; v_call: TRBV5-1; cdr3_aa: CASSFGTDYEQYF
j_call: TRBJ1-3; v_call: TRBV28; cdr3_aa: CASSLDRASGNTIYF
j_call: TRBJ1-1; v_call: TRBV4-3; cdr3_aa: CASSPSLGENTEAFF
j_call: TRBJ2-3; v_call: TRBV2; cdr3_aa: CASPRGQPLDTQYF
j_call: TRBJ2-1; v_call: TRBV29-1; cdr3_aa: CSFSRDYELNEQFF
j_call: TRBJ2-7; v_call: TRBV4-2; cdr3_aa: CASSQGTGDTYEQYF
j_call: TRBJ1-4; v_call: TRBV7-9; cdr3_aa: CASSTNSVHNEKLFF
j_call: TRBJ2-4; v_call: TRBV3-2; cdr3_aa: CASSHSGSGEAKNIQYF
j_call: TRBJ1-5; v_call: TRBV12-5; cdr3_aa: CASGLHPDGYSNQPQHF
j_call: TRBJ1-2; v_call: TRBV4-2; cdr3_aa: CASSQAVGQDLYGYTF
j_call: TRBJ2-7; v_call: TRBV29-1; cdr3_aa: CSVEDGGHPEQYF
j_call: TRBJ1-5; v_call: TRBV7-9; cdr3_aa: CASSSDRAYQPQHF
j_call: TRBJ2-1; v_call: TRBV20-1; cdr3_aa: CSASKGGEQFF
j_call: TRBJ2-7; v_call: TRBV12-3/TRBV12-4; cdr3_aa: CASSLGGIYEQYF
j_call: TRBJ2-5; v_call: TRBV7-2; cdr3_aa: CASSSSGAQETQYF
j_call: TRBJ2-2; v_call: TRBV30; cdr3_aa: CAWSVEGTYTGELFF
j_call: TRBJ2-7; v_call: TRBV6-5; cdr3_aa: CASSSGASYEQYF
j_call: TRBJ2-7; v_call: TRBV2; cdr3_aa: CASSERTWYEQYF
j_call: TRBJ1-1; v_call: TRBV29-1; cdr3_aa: CRSDRSDTEAFF
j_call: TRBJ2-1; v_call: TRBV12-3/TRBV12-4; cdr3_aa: CASSPAGDFNEQFF
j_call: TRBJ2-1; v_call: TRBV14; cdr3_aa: CASSRLTSGRGNEQFF
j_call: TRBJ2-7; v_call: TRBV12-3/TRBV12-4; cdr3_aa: CASTPGDLTYEQYF
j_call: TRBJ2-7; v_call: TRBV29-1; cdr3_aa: CSGGQAYEQYF
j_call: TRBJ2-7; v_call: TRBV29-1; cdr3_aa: CSALQSPYEQYF
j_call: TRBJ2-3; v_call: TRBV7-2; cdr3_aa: CASSLEWGQNEYF
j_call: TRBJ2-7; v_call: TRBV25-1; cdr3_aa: CASSEAGEGYEQYF